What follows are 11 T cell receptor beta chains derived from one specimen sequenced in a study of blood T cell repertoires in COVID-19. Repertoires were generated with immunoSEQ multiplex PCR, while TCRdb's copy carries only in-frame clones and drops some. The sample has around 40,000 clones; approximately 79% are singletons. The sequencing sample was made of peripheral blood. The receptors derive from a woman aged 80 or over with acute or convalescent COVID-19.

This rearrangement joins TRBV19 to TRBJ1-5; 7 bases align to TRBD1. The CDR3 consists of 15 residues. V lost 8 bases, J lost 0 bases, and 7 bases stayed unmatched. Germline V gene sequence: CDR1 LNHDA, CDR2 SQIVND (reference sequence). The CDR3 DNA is TGTGCCAGTCTACAGGGGCACGATAGCAATCAGCCCCAGCATTTT. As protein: CASLQGHDSNQPQHF.

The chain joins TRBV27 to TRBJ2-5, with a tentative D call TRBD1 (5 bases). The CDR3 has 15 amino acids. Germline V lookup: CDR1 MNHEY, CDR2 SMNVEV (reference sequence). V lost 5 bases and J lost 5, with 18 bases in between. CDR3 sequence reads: CASSPYGWGRETQYF. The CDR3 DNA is TGTGCCAGCAGTCCCTATGGGTGGGGCCGGGAGACCCAGTACTTC.

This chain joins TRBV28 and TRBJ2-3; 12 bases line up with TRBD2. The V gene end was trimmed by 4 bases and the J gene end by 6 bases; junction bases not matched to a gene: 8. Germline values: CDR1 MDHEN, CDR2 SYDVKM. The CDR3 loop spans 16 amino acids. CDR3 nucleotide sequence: TGTGCCAGCAGTTACCCTAGCGGGAGGGCCTTTGATACGCAGTATTTT. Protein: CASSYPSGRAFDTQYF.

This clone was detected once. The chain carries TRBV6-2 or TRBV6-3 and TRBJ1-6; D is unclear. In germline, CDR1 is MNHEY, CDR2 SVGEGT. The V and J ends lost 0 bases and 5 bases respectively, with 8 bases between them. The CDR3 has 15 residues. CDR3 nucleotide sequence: TGTGCCAGCAGTTACTCGGGAGGAAATAATTCACCCCTCCACTTT. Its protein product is CASSYSGGNNSPLHF.

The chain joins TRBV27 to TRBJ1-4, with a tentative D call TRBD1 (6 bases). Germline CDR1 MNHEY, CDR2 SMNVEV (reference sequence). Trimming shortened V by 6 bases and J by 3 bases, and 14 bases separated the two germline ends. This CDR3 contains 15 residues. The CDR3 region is CASRSGGAANEKLFF. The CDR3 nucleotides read TGTGCCAGCAGGTCGGGGGGCGCGGCTAATGAAAAACTGTTTTTT.

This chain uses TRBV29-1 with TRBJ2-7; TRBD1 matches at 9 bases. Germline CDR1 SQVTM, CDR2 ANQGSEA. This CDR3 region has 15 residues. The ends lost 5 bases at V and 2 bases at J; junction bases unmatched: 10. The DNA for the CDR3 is TGCAGCGTTCCCTCAACCGGGACAGGGCCCTACGAGCAGTACTTC. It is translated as CSVPSTGTGPYEQYF.

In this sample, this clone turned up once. In DNA form, the CDR3 reads TGTGCCAGCAGCTTCACAGCCACAGATACGCAGTATTTT. Protein: CASSFTATDTQYF. The rearrangement uses TRBV7-2 and TRBJ2-3; the D is unclear. The germline V gene has CDR1 SGHTA and CDR2 FQGNSA. The V and J ends lost 3 bases and 2 bases respectively, with 6 bases between them. This CDR3 has 13 residues.

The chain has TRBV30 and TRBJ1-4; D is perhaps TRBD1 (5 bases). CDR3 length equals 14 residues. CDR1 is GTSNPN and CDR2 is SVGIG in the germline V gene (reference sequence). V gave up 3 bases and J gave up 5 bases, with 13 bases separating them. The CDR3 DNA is TGTGCCTGGAGGCCGGCAGGGATAAATGAAAAACTGTTTTTT. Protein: CAWRPAGINEKLFF.

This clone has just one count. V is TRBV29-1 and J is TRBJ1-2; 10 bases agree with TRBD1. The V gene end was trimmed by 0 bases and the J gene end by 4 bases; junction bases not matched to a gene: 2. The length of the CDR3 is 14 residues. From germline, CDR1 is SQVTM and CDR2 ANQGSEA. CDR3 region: CSVEDRTGGYGYTF. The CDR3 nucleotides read TGCAGCGTTGAAGATCGGACAGGGGGCTATGGCTACACCTTC.

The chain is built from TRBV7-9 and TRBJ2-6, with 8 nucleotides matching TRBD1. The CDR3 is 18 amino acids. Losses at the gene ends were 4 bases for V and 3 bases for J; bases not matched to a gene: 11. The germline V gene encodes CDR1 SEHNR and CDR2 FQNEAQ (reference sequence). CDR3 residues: CASSYPGTGPSGANVLTF. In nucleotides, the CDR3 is TGTGCCAGCAGCTATCCCGGGACAGGCCCTAGTGGGGCCAACGTCCTGACTTTC.

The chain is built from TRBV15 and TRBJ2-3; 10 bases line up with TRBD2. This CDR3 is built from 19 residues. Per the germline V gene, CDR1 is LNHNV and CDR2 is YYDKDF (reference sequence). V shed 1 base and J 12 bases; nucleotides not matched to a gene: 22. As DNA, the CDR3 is TGTGCCACCAGCAGAGGACAAACAGGGTTTGGGGAGCGGGAGGGCATTCAGTATTTT. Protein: CATSRGQTGFGEREGIQYF.